This note documents a single TCR beta chain sequence. This specimen belongs to a study of brain T cells in children with intractable seizures. Sequencing used immunoSEQ multiplex PCR; TCRdb keeps in-frame clones, though not all of them. This table holds about 120,000 clones, around 94% found once. Germline V gives CDR1 MNHEY, CDR2 SMNVEV (reference sequence). This CDR3 spans 13 amino acids. Trimming pared 3 bases from V and 2 bases from J, leaving 5 bases between. The sequenced cases were selected for having the highest brain T cell transcript signatures. Before surgery, patients took at least one anti-epileptic drug.

The chain recombines TRBV27 with TRBJ1-5, with D uncertain. This sequence originates from a boy less than two years old with hemimegalencephaly and intractable seizures. The specimen was peripheral blood, collected at surgery. The CDR3 DNA sequence: TGTGCCAGCAGTTTTGGGGGCAATCAGCCCCAGCATTTT. This translates into CASSFGGNQPQHF.